Listed below are T cell receptor beta chains from one sample, sequenced in a study of blood T cell repertoires in COVID-19. The repertoire was sequenced with immunoSEQ multiplex PCR; TCRdb's copy has only in-frame clones and lacks some. The data show 100,000 to 130,000 clones, more than 70% seen once. Material: peripheral blood. The receptors were gathered from a human donor in a cohort sampled during active COVID-19. CDR3s include the opening cysteine and the closing phenylalanine or tryptophan. The D gene is left open where the match is weak. A clone size is listed for some rows: how often the clone was seen (once, few, many), or a class if it is expanded.

>once|NA|15|TRBV7-9|TRBJ2-3
CASSRGGHPADTQYF
TGTGCCAGCAGCAGGGGGGGACACCCCGCAGATACGCAGTATTTT
>NA|NA|17|TRBV24-1|TRBJ2-6
CATSDQGMGSGANVLTF
TGTGCCACCAGTGATCAGGGGATGGGGTCTGGGGCCAACGTCCTGACTTTC
>NA|NA|15|TRBV28|TRBJ2-5
CASSLEDIIQETQYF
TGTGCCAGCAGTTTAGAGGACATAATCCAAGAGACCCAGTACTTC
>NA|NA|13|TRBV12-3/TRBV12-4|TRBJ1-4
CASSSTERGKLFF
TGTGCCAGCAGTTCTACAGAACGGGGAAAACTGTTTTTT
>once|NA|13|TRBV2|TRBJ1-2
CASSALANYGYTF
TGTGCCAGCAGTGCCCTAGCTAACTATGGCTACACCTTC
>NA|NA|13|TRBV28|TRBJ1-6
CASSPGHDSPLHF
TGTGCCAGCAGTCCAGGACACGATTCACCCCTCCACTTT
>NA|NA|15|TRBV5-1|TRBJ2-5
CASSLAGQGGETQYF
TGCGCCAGCAGCTTGGCCGGTCAGGGCGGCGAGACCCAGTACTTC
>NA|TRBD1|15|TRBV7-2|TRBJ2-1
CASTEQGRSPNEQFF
TGTGCCAGCACTGAACAGGGGCGATCCCCCAATGAGCAGTTCTTC
>once|NA|15|TRBV5-1|TRBJ2-1
CASSLEGVSYNEQFF
TGCGCCAGCAGCTTAGAGGGGGTTTCCTACAATGAGCAGTTCTTC
>NA|NA|15|TRBV18|TRBJ2-5
CASLPEGLWQETQYF
TGTGCCAGCCTCCCGGAGGGACTGTGGCAAGAGACCCAGTACTTC
>NA|TRBD2|15|TRBV19|TRBJ2-1
CASSATSGRENEQFF
TGTGCCAGTAGTGCCACTAGCGGGAGGGAGAATGAGCAGTTCTTC
>NA|TRBD1|14|TRBV6-4|TRBJ1-2
CASSDSRTGNGYTF
TGTGCCAGCAGTGACTCGAGGACAGGGAATGGCTACACCTTC
>NA|NA|12|TRBV28|TRBJ1-2
CASSTGFYGYTF
TGTGCCAGCAGTACAGGCTTCTATGGCTACACCTTC
>NA|TRBD2|15|TRBV19|TRBJ2-5
CASRSTSGRGETQYF
TGTGCCAGTAGAAGTACTAGCGGGAGAGGAGAGACCCAGTACTTC
>NA|TRBD2|16|TRBV7-8|TRBJ2-7
CASSLAGLAGVYEQYF
TGTGCCAGCAGCTTAGCGGGACTAGCGGGAGTCTACGAGCAGTACTTC
>NA|TRBD1|19|TRBV13|TRBJ2-1
CASSSSGTGGRWLLNEQFF
TGTGCCAGCAGCTCCTCCGGGACAGGGGGACGGTGGTTATTGAATGAGCAGTTCTTC
>NA|NA|13|TRBV12-3/TRBV12-4|TRBJ1-1
CASSSPGNTEAFF
TGTGCCAGCAGCTCGCCGGGGAACACTGAAGCTTTCTTT
>NA|NA|15|TRBV27|TRBJ2-5
CASSFGGTIGETQYF
TGTGCCAGCAGTTTTGGTGGGACAATTGGAGAGACCCAGTACTTC
>NA|NA|13|TRBV19|TRBJ2-1
CASSTTGYNEQFF
TGTGCCAGTAGTACTACAGGGTACAATGAGCAGTTCTTC
>NA|TRBD1|15|TRBV7-2|TRBJ1-4
CASSRDRGLGEKLFF
TGTGCCAGCAGCCGCGACAGGGGGCTAGGGGAAAAACTGTTTTTT
>NA|NA|14|TRBV27|TRBJ1-1
CASSLSGGITEAFF
TGTGCCAGCAGTTTAAGTGGGGGGATCACTGAAGCTTTCTTT
>NA|NA|12|TRBV5-1|TRBJ2-1
CASSLVSDEQFF
TGCGCCAGCAGCTTGGTTTCCGATGAGCAGTTCTTC
>NA|NA|14|TRBV5-1|TRBJ1-1
CASSSQGPGSEAFF
TGCGCCAGCAGCTCACAGGGACCAGGGTCTGAAGCTTTCTTT
>NA|TRBD2|14|TRBV9|TRBJ2-3
CASSLVGRADTQYF
TGTGCCAGCAGCCTAGTGGGGAGGGCAGATACGCAGTATTTT
>NA|NA|14|TRBV2|TRBJ2-2
CASRTLANTGELFF
TGTGCCAGCAGGACACTAGCGAACACCGGGGAGCTGTTTTTT
>NA|NA|16|TRBV7-3|TRBJ2-6
CASSLASGAGANVLTF
TGTGCCAGCAGCCTAGCCTCGGGAGCTGGGGCCAACGTCCTGACTTTC
>NA|TRBD2|16|TRBV28|TRBJ2-1
CASSTIAGAGYNEQFF
TGTGCCAGCAGTACAATAGCGGGAGCGGGCTACAATGAGCAGTTCTTC
>NA|NA|16|TRBV10-3|TRBJ2-1
CAIKGTGGGSYNEQFF
TGTGCCATCAAGGGCACCGGGGGCGGGAGCTACAATGAGCAGTTCTTC
>NA|NA|13|TRBV19|TRBJ1-1
CASSIFRGVEAFF
TGTGCCAGTAGTATTTTTCGGGGGGTTGAAGCTTTCTTT
>NA|NA|13|TRBV19|TRBJ2-2
CASSIQNTGELFF
TGTGCCAGTAGTATTCAGAACACCGGGGAGCTGTTTTTT
>NA|TRBD1|16|TRBV28|TRBJ2-7
CASSPPTGALMYEQYF
TGTGCCAGCAGCCCTCCGACAGGGGCCCTTATGTACGAGCAGTACTTC
>NA|TRBD1|14|TRBV2|TRBJ2-4
CASSKDRGENIQYF
TGTGCCAGCAGCAAGGACAGGGGCGAGAACATTCAGTACTTC
>NA|NA|15|TRBV7-2|TRBJ2-5
CASSLQAAPLETQYF
TGTGCCAGCAGCTTGCAAGCGGCCCCCTTAGAGACCCAGTACTTC
>NA|TRBD1|17|TRBV19|TRBJ1-3
CASSGRDRGSAGNTIYF
TGTGCCAGTAGTGGACGGGACAGGGGTTCGGCTGGAAACACCATATATTTT
>NA|NA|15|TRBV7-2|TRBJ2-7
CASSLGGMKGYEQYF
TGTGCCAGCAGCTTAGGCGGGATGAAAGGGTACGAGCAGTACTTC
>NA|NA|14|TRBV6-2/TRBV6-3|TRBJ1-4
CASSYAGENEKLFF
TGTGCCAGCAGTTACGCGGGGGAGAATGAAAAACTGTTTTTT
>NA|NA|13|TRBV3-1/TRBV3-2|TRBJ1-1
CASSGVGGTEAFF
TGTGCCAGCAGCGGGGTCGGGGGGACTGAAGCTTTCTTT
>NA|NA|17|TRBV5-5|TRBJ2-1
CASSLEDTGHSYNEQFF
TGTGCCAGCAGCTTGGAAGATACAGGGCACTCCTACAATGAGCAGTTCTTC
>NA|TRBD1|14|TRBV7-2|TRBJ1-2
CASSLNRGYYGYTF
TGTGCCAGCAGCTTAAACAGGGGATACTATGGCTACACCTTC
>once|TRBD2|20|TRBV9|TRBJ2-6
CASSVAPSSGRGTGANVLTF
TGTGCCAGCAGCGTAGCTCCCAGTAGCGGGAGAGGAACTGGGGCCAACGTCCTGACTTTC
>NA|NA|17|TRBV7-2|TRBJ2-1
CASSLAGSGVFYNEQFF
TGTGCCAGCAGCTTGGCGGGGTCGGGAGTCTTCTACAATGAGCAGTTCTTC
>NA|NA|14|TRBV6-2/TRBV6-3|TRBJ1-1
CASSYSSVNTEAFF
TGTGCCAGCAGTTACTCTTCAGTGAACACTGAAGCTTTCTTT
>NA|NA|12|TRBV28|TRBJ2-7
CASSLKGYEQYF
TGTGCCAGCAGTTTGAAGGGGTACGAGCAGTACTTC
>NA|NA|13|TRBV7-3|TRBJ2-1
CASSLRLNNEQFF
TGTGCCAGCAGCTTAAGACTCAACAATGAGCAGTTCTTC
>NA|TRBD2|16|TRBV24-1|TRBJ2-1
CATSRTSGSRGNEQFF
TGTGCCACCAGCAGGACTAGCGGGAGTCGTGGCAATGAGCAGTTCTTC
>NA|TRBD1|15|TRBV5-1|TRBJ2-3
CASSFGQGATDTQYF
TGCGCCAGCAGCTTCGGGCAGGGGGCCACAGATACGCAGTATTTT
>NA|NA|11|TRBV7-2|TRBJ1-1
CASMPFLEAFF
TGTGCCAGCATGCCCTTTCTAGAAGCTTTCTTT
>NA|NA|12|TRBV29-1|TRBJ1-2
CSVEVNNYGYTF
TGCAGCGTTGAAGTTAATAACTATGGCTACACCTTC
>NA|TRBD1|14|TRBV5-1|TRBJ1-2
CASSLGQGGYGYTF
TGCGCCAGCAGCTTGGGACAGGGTGGCTATGGCTACACCTTC